Included here is one T cell receptor beta chain sequence, with context. Its matching antigen is unknown. The entry originates in a study of T cell clonotyping in hematopoietic cell transplantation. The study's findings and limits: Recipient TCR diversity dropped after transplant; expanded clonotypes rose from day 30 to 180. Without cell sorting, CD4 versus CD8 contributions remain unresolved. At the given depth, recipient repertoires were over 95% de novo clonotypes.

Germline V gene data show CDR1 as MGHRA and CDR2 as YSYEKL. The CDR3 loop spans 18 amino acids. J was trimmed by 4 bases and V by 4 bases; bases with no gene match: 14. Blood collection times were about day -28 and days 30, 100, 180 posttransplant. The table came from immunoSEQ multiplex PCR; TCRdb's copy has only in-frame clones and leaves some out. This sample yields 11,000 to 15,000 clones, of which approximately 95% are seen a single time; 4% to 5.5% belongs to the top ten. The input for sequencing was PBMCs, taken 30 days after allogeneic stem cell transplant. This clonotype was sampled from a male patient in his sixties or seventies who had an allogeneic stem cell transplant from an unrelated donor, so the T cells may come from the graft donor. Some clones in this sample may be carry-over from other donors' samples. This chain uses TRBV4-1 with TRBJ2-3; 10 bases are shared with TRBD2. CDR3 in amino acids: CASSLRGAGGPSPDTQYF. The CDR3 DNA reads TGCGCCAGCAGCCTCAGAGGAGCGGGAGGGCCATCCCCAGATACGCAGTATTTT.